This T cell receptor beta chain was recorded in a study of technical replicates of blood from a few donors. Generated by immunoSEQ multiplex PCR, the TCRdb table keeps only in-frame clones and is missing some. The repertoire holds 60,000 or so clones, with almost 97% as singletons. The ends were cut back, 7 bases at V and 4 bases at J, with 13 bases in the middle. Looked up from germline, CDR1 is SNHLY and CDR2 is FYNNEI. The CDR3 length is 13 residues. Sequenced: T cells isolated from PBMCs. The genes are TRBV2 and TRBJ1-2, with D hard to call. The clonotype comes from a human donor in good health. CDR3 DNA sequence: TGTGCCAGCATATTCCCCCCGGGCTATGGCTACACCTTC. It encodes CASIFPPGYGYTF.